The 3 T cell receptor beta chains below come from one sample, sequenced in a study of T cells in Graves' hyperthyroidism and ophthalmopathy. Amplified TCR beta CDR3 regions derived from RNA transcripts. Using the HTBI primer set, a first-round RT-PCR was run on the TCR CDR3. TCRdb reanalysed the multiplex PCR reads using MiXCR and keeps one entry per CDR3 protein. The sample holds hundreds of thousands of distinct CDR3 sequences, approximately 15% seen once. The sequenced material came from blood. Every receptor here comes from a woman aged 40 to 49 with Graves' ophthalmopathy.

This clonotype was seen ten or more times. J is TRBJ1-2 and V is TRBV6-1; D is ambiguous. V was shortened by 1 base and J by 5 bases, with 8 bases between the two germline ends. This CDR3 contains 13 residues. The germline V gene has CDR1 MNHNS and CDR2 SASEGT. The CDR3 spells CASSEGMTYGYTF. The CDR3, as DNA: TGTGCCAGCAGTGAAGGGATGACTTATGGCTACACCTTC.

At least ten counts were recorded for this clonotype. The rearrangement uses TRBV10-3 and TRBJ2-2; maybe TRBD1 (5 bases). The CDR3 length is 16 residues. Germline V CDR1 and CDR2: ENHRY, SYGVKD. Deletions cut 10 bases from V and 1 base from J, with 19 bases between. The CDR3 loop reads CATSDQGVLNTGELFF. The CDR3 coding sequence is TGTGCCACGTCCGACCAAGGGGTATTGAACACCGGGGAGCTGTTTTTT.

This clonotype was counted ten times or more. The rearrangement uses TRBV20-1 and TRBJ2-5; the match to TRBD2 covers 15 bases. The CDR3 has 17 residues. V trimming: 0 bases; J trimming: 5 bases; junction bases outside the gene matches: 7. Germline CDR1 reads DFQATT; CDR2 reads SNEGSKA (reference sequence). CDR3 in amino acids: CSARERTSGRAGETQYF. The CDR3 coding sequence is TGCAGTGCTAGAGAACGGACTAGCGGGAGGGCCGGGGAGACCCAGTACTTC.